The 11 T cell receptor beta chains listed next were all sequenced from one sample in a study of Tregs in tolerant kidney transplant recipients. Assay used: immunoSEQ multiplex PCR; TCRdb lists only in-frame clones, some missing. Of some 240,000 clones detected, 65% to 85% appear once; the ten largest clones hold less than 0.75%. The sample consisted of CD4+ T cells from blood. Every receptor here comes from a human donor in good health.

The chain employs TRBV6-5 and TRBJ1-2; the match to TRBD1 covers 8 bases. Germline loops: CDR1 MNHEY, CDR2 SVGAGI. V lost 2 bases, J lost 7 bases, and 6 bases stayed unmatched. The CDR3 consists of 14 residues. CDR3 in DNA: TGTGCCAGCAGTTACCAGGGGGCAGGGGGTGGCTACACCTTC. Protein product: CASSYQGAGGGYTF.

The chain is built from TRBV5-1 and TRBJ1-3; the D is unclear. Trimming removed 5 bases at V and 1 base at J, with 10 bases between. CDR1 and CDR2 from the germline V gene are SGHRS and YFSETQ. CDR3 length equals 14 residues. The CDR3 DNA is TGCGCCAGCAGTGAAAAGGGTTCTGGAAACACCATATATTTT. It yields the protein CASSEKGSGNTIYF.

The gene calls are TRBV2 and TRBJ1-5, with no clear D. CDR3 length equals 14 residues. Germline V CDR1 and CDR2: SNHLY, FYNNEI. Trimming took off 6 bases at V and 7 bases at J, with 16 bases between the two ends. The CDR3 loop reads CASRRASPVQPQHF. The CDR3 nucleotides are TGTGCCAGCAGGCGGGCCTCCCCTGTCCAGCCCCAGCATTTT.

The rearrangement links TRBV7-6 to TRBJ2-5, with TRBD2 as a possible D gene (5 bases). The CDR3 has 15 amino acids. The germline V gene has CDR1 SGHVS and CDR2 FNYEAQ. Trimming pared 5 bases from V and 5 bases from J, leaving 18 bases between. The DNA for the CDR3 is TGTGCCAGCAGCCAATCGAGAGTCCCGGGGGAGACCCAGTACTTC. Its translation: CASSQSRVPGETQYF.

With regard to this clone: Other DNA sequences within the sample encode an identical CDR3. V usage is TRBV6-5 and J usage is TRBJ1-5; 9 bases fit TRBD1. Germline assignment: CDR1 MNHEY and CDR2 SVGAGI. This CDR3 is built from 15 residues. V lost 4 bases and J lost 1; bases outside the gene matches: 2. CDR3 sequence (DNA): TGTGCCAGCAGTTCAGACAGGGGGAGCAATCAGCCCCAGCATTTT. As protein: CASSSDRGSNQPQHF.

The J gene is TRBJ2-4, the V gene TRBV21-1; the table's TRBD1 call for D was not verified on the DNA. TRBV21-1 is given as a pseudogene. The CDR3 is 16 amino acids. The CDR3 bases are TGTGCCAGCAGCAAAGGCTCGACAGAATCCAAAAACATTCAGTACTTC. The encoded protein is CASSKGSTESKNIQYF.

This chain joins TRBV10-3 and TRBJ1-4; TRBD1 matches at 7 bases. This CDR3 has 13 residues. CDR1 ENHRY and CDR2 SYGVKD come from the germline V gene. V was pared by 8 bases and J by 5 bases, with 5 bases of the junction left unmatched. CDR3 region: CAIGAGGNEKLFF. The CDR3 nucleotides are TGTGCCATCGGAGCAGGGGGAAATGAAAAACTGTTTTTT.

The J gene is TRBJ2-1, the V gene TRBV5-4, with 9 bases that match TRBD1. From germline, CDR1 is SGHNT and CDR2 YYREEE (reference sequence). Unmatched junction bases numbered 6, after V lost 1 base and J lost 7 bases. There are 15 residues in the CDR3. The CDR3 DNA reads as TGTGCCAGCAGCTTGTGGGACAGGGAGGTAAATGAGCAGTTCTTC. Its protein is CASSLWDREVNEQFF.

The chain recombines TRBV30 with TRBJ2-5; D might be TRBD1 or TRBD2, each matching 5 bases. Trimming removed 7 bases at V and 5 bases at J, with 32 bases between. The CDR3 has 18 residues. The germline CDR1 and CDR2 sequences are GTSNPN and SVGIG (reference sequence). The CDR3: CAFLFARTPRASRETQYF. The CDR3 nucleotides read TGTGCCTTTCTATTCGCGCGGACACCGAGGGCCTCCAGGGAGACCCAGTACTTC.

Points on this clone: At one end the junction does not follow the germline gene, possibly because of a read error. The rearrangement links TRBV6-1 to TRBJ1-4; TRBD1 matches 7 bases. This CDR3 comprises 11 residues. Germline V gene lookup returns CDR1 MNHNS and CDR2 SASEGT. In DNA form, the CDR3 reads TGTGCCAGCAGTGTGTACGGGACAGAAATTTTT. Its translation: CASSVYGTEIF.

The V call is TRBV18, the J call TRBJ1-5; no clear D. Germline V gene data show CDR1 as KGHSH and CDR2 as LQKENI. CDR3 size: 14 residues. V lost 6 bases and J 0 bases, leaving 9 bases between the germline ends. The chain's CDR3 is CASSPGLSNQPQHF. CDR3 DNA: TGTGCCAGCTCGCCCGGGCTTAGCAATCAGCCCCAGCATTTT.